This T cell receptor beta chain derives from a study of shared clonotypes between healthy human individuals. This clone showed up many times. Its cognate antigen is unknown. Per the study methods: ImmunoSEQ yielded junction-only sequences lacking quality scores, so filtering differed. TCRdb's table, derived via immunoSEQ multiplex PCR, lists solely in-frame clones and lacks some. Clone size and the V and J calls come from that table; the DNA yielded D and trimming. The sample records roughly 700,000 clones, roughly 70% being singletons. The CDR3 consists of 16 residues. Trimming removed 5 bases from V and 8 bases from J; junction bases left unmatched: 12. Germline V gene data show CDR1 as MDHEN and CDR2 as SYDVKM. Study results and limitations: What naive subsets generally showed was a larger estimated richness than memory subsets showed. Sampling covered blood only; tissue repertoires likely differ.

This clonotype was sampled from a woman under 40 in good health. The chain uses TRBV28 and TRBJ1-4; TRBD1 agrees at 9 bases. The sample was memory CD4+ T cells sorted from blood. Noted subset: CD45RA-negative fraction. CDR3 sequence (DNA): TGTGCCAGCAGTCCTAACAGGGGGCTTCGGGACGAAAAACTGTTTTTT. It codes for CASSPNRGLRDEKLFF.